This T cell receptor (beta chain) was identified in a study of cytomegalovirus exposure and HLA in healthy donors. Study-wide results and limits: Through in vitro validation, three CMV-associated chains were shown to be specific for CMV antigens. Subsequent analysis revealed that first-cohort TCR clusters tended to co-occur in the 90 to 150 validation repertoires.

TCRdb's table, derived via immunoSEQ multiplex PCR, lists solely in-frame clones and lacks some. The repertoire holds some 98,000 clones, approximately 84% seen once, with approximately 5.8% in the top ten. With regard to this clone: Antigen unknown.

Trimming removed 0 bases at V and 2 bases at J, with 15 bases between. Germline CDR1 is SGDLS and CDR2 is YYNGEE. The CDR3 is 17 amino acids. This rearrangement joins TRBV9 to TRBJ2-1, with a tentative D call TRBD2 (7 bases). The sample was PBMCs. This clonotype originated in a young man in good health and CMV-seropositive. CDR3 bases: TGTGCCAGCAGCGTAGCTTGGGGGGGGCAAACCTACAATGAGCAGTTCTTC. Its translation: CASSVAWGGQTYNEQFF.